This note documents a single T cell receptor beta chain sequence. Its specificity is unknown. This CDR3 comprises 15 residues. V was shortened by 5 bases and J by 3 bases, with 13 bases between the two germline ends. The V gene's germline CDR1 is MNHEY and CDR2 SVGEGT. The entry originates in a study of T cell responses to AZD1222 COVID-19 vaccine. Study findings and constraints: Increases in Spike-specific TCR breadth and depth were seen after two AZD1222 doses. No day 14 peak samples; only post-peak repertoires were characterized. Donors, mostly white British, included more females; clonal diversity was possibly underestimated. Regions 160-218 and 743-854 dominated among vaccine-associated CD4 TCRs spanning spike.

Clones were sequenced by immunoSEQ multiplex PCR, and TCRdb holds only the in-frame ones, with some missing. The data contain roughly 120,000 clones, approximately 85% of them seen just once; the ten biggest clones take up about 4%. Material: peripheral blood, obtained on day 0 of MenACWY control vaccination. The sequence derives from an adult in good health. The rearrangement joins TRBV6-2 or TRBV6-3 to TRBJ2-2; D unclear. CDR3 residues: CASSQRTVHTGELFF. The CDR3 nucleotides are TGTGCCAGCAGTCAGAGGACGGTGCACACCGGGGAGCTGTTTTTT.